This T cell receptor (beta chain) came from a study of T-cell reconstitution after alpha-beta-depleted transplantation in children. Notes on the study in general: Several hundred expanded graft clones reportedly gave rise to the alpha-beta T cells present about two months after transplant. At day 60, the high TCRbeta diversity found in some patients originated from recipient T cells and thymic progenitors that had survived.

The authors prepared the TCRbeta library with unique molecular identifiers. TCRdb reanalysed the PCR reads using MiXCR and keeps one entry per CDR3 protein. The top ten clones hold approximately 25% of a sample with around 450,000 distinct CDR3 sequences, around 46% of them seen once. Concerning this clonotype: Antigen: not known.

Deletions cut 1 base from V and 8 bases from J, with 24 bases between. This CDR3 has 18 residues. CDR1 and CDR2 (germline): PRHDT, FYEKMQ (reference sequence). The receptor was derived from a girl aged 2 to 9 with aplastic anemia, due to receive a stem cell transplant. The sample consisted of PBMCs, taken before TCRalphabeta/CD19-depleted stem cell transplant. The chain uses TRBV13 and TRBJ2-4; perhaps TRBD2 as D (6 bases). CDR3 coding DNA: TGTGCCAGCAGCTTAGCCAATTCCGGGACTGGGAGCAGGGACATTCAGTACTTC. Its protein is CASSLANSGTGSRDIQYF.